The clone carrying this T cell receptor beta chain was counted a single time. The antigen is unknown. These data originate in a study of T cell responses to AZD1222 COVID-19 vaccine. Study in general: Samples with a second dose at about 4 or about 12 weeks were pooled together.

The protocol was immunoSEQ multiplex PCR, while the TCRdb copy is restricted to in-frame clones and leaves out a portion. The sample holds about 99,000 clones; roughly 88% are singletons and the top ten take around 2.8%. This CDR3 has 13 amino acids. CDR1 and CDR2 (germline): SGHRS, YFSETQ. V lost 1 base and J lost 5, with 6 bases in between. Study findings and constraints: Spike-wide coverage was observed for vaccine-associated CD4 TCRs, with dominant responses at 160-218 and 743-854. Just 5 to 7 people given AZD1222 tested seropositive at baseline.

The source is an adult in good health. The specimen was peripheral blood, collected on day 0 of AZD1222 vaccination. The chain recombines TRBV5-1 with TRBJ2-2, with TRBD1 as a possible D gene (6 bases). The CDR3 loop reads CASSLTGTGELFF. CDR3 in DNA: TGCGCCAGCAGCTTGACAGGGACCGGGGAGCTGTTTTTT.